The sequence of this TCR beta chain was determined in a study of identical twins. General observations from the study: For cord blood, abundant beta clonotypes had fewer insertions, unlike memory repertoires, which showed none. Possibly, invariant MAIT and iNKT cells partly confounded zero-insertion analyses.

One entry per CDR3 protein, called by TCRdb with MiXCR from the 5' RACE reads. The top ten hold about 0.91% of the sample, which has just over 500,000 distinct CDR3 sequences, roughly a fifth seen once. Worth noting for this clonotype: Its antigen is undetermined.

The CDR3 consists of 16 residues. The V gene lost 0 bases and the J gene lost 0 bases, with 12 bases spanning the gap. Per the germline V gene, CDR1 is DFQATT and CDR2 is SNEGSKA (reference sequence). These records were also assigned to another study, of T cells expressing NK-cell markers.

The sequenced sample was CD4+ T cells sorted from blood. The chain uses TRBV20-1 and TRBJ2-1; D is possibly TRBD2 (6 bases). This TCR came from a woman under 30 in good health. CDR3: CSARDAPGGSYNEQFF. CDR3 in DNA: TGCAGTGCTAGAGACGCGCCCGGGGGCTCCTACAATGAGCAGTTCTTC.